The 28 T cell receptor beta chains below were found in one sample sequenced in a study of neurological immune-mediated disorders. TCRdb independently ran MiXCR on the 5' RACE reads; one entry per CDR3 protein. This table has 14,000 or so distinct CDR3 sequences, 8.5% to 12% appearing once. Sequencing was performed on PBMCs. These receptors all come from a woman between 35 and 50 years old in good health.

This clonotype appeared many times. Being one base from a much bigger clone, this may be a read error. CDR3 sequence reads: CASSPSSGSSAGQFF. The DNA for the CDR3 is TGCGCCAGCAGCCCATCTAGCGGGTCCTCCGCGGGGCAGTTCTTC. The chain combines TRBV5-1 with TRBJ2-1, with 8 bases that match TRBD2. CDR1 and CDR2 (germline): SGHRS, YFSETQ. With 4 bases clipped from V and 12 bases from J, the junction kept 15 bases outside the gene matches. This CDR3 spans 15 amino acids.

In this sample, this clonotype turned up many times. V and J are TRBV7-2 and TRBJ1-1, with D hard to call. The CDR3 consists of 14 residues. The V end lost 5 bases, the J end lost 5 bases, and 15 bases lay between the germline ends. Germline CDR1 and CDR2: SGHTA and FQGNSA. The CDR3 bases are TGTGCCAGCAGCCTTTTGGGTCTGAGAACTGAAGCTTTCTTT. It specifies CASSLLGLRTEAFF.

The table lists this clonotype with many counts. This chain connects TRBV10-3 to TRBJ1-1; tentative D call: TRBD1 (5 bases). The ends were cut back, 0 bases at V and 7 bases at J, with 6 bases in the middle. Germline V lookup: CDR1 ENHRY, CDR2 SYGVKD. The CDR3 length is 12 residues. The CDR3 loop reads CAISESGGEAFF. The CDR3 DNA reads as TGTGCCATCAGTGAGTCGGGGGGTGAAGCTTTCTTT.

The chain uses TRBV18 and TRBJ1-6; perhaps TRBD1 as D (5 bases). The V end lost 3 bases, the J end lost 5 bases, and 8 bases lay between the germline ends. This CDR3 spans 14 amino acids. Germline CDR1 and CDR2: KGHSH and LQKENI. CDR3 in amino acids: CASSPSTDNSPLHF. Written as DNA, the CDR3 is TGTGCCAGCTCACCCTCGACAGATAATTCACCCCTCCACTTT.

This clonotype was recorded at least ten times. The chain uses TRBV7-9 and TRBJ2-3; TRBD1 is a possible D gene (5 bases). CDR3 size: 14 residues. Trimming cost V 5 bases and J 0 bases, with 9 bases left between them. The V gene's germline CDR1 is SEHNR and CDR2 FQNEAQ (reference sequence). The chain's CDR3 is CASSLRQSTDTQYF. The CDR3 nucleotides are TGTGCCAGCAGCCTCCGACAGAGCACAGATACGCAGTATTTT. Full variable domain (remainder filled in from reference TRBV7-9 and TRBJ2-3): DTGVSQNPRHKITKRGQNVTFRCDPISEHNRLYWYRQTLGQGPEFLTYFQNEAQLEKSRLLSDRFSAERPKGSFSTLEIQRTEQGDSAMYLCASSLRQSTDTQYFGPGTRLTVL.

This clonotype was counted ten times or more. This chain uses TRBV27 with TRBJ1-2, with unresolved D. Germline V gene data show CDR1 as MNHEY and CDR2 as SMNVEV (reference sequence). With 2 bases removed from V and 4 bases from J, the gap between germline ends came to 14 bases. This CDR3 spans 15 amino acids. The CDR3 loop reads CASSLDPAASYGYTF. Here the CDR3 DNA reads TGTGCCAGCAGTTTAGATCCGGCAGCCTCCTATGGCTACACCTTC.

This clonotype came up many times. The V call is TRBV5-1, the J call TRBJ2-2, with TRBD2 matching over 7 bases. Germline CDR1 is SGHRS and CDR2 is YFSETQ. The CDR3 loop spans 15 amino acids. V lost 6 bases, J lost 4 bases, and 9 bases stayed unmatched. The CDR3 bases are TGCGCCAGCACGGCCTCGGGCGGGGGCACCGGGGAGCTGTTTTTT. It specifies CASTASGGGTGELFF.

At least ten counts were recorded for this clonotype. The rearrangement joins TRBV7-2 to TRBJ2-1; D remains ambiguous. This CDR3 contains 16 residues. The germline V gene has CDR1 SGHTA and CDR2 FQGNSA. Trimming stripped 2 bases from V and 7 bases from J, with 18 bases between. CDR3 DNA sequence: TGTGCCAGCAGCTTACTTTCCCTGGCTGTCGCGAATGAGCAGTTCTTC. This translates into CASSLLSLAVANEQFF.

This clonotype was seen many times. The chain uses TRBV7-2 and TRBJ1-1, with a weak D call TRBD1 (5 bases). In germline, CDR1 is SGHTA, CDR2 FQGNSA. The CDR3 has 14 residues. V lost 5 bases to trimming and J lost 0 bases, with 10 bases between them. Here the CDR3 DNA reads TGTGCCAGCAGCGTCCGGGACTTGAACACTGAAGCTTTCTTT. Residues: CASSVRDLNTEAFF.

This clonotype was observed many times. CDR3 DNA sequence: TGCAGTGCCCGGGCCGCCGGGGGGTATAGAGAGCAGTTCTTC. It is translated as CSARAAGGYREQFF. This chain links TRBV20-1 with TRBJ2-1, with TRBD2 matching 7 bases. The CDR3 consists of 14 residues. The germline V gene has CDR1 DFQATT and CDR2 SNEGSKA (reference sequence). V lost 6 bases to trimming and J lost 10 bases; unmatched junction nucleotides: 15.

By proportion, this clonotype is medium-sized. The rearrangement uses TRBV7-2 and TRBJ2-7; perhaps D is TRBD1 or TRBD2 (5 bases each). The V gene lost 3 bases and the J gene lost 2 bases, with 14 bases spanning the gap. CDR3 length equals 15 residues. CDR1 is SGHTA and CDR2 is FQGNSA in the germline V gene. The CDR3 DNA reads as TGTGCCAGCAGCTTCACCGGGACCCAAACCTACGAGCAGTACTTC. It yields the protein CASSFTGTQTYEQYF.

Ten or more counts support this clonotype. This chain connects TRBV12-3 or TRBV12-4 to TRBJ1-4; D is possibly TRBD1 (6 bases). CDR3 length equals 13 residues. Between the trimmed V and J ends, which lost 5 bases and 10 bases, there was a span of 14 bases. CDR3 sequence (DNA): TGTGCCAGCAGTCCCTCAGTGGGGGCAAAACTGTTTTTT. Translating gives CASSPSVGAKLFF.

This clonotype was found many times. The chain couples TRBV12-3 or TRBV12-4 to TRBJ2-7, with 9 bases identical to TRBD2. This CDR3 contains 14 residues. Losses at the gene ends were 3 bases for V and 6 bases for J; bases not matched to a gene: 6. CDR3 nucleotides: TGTGCCAGCAGTTTTAGCGGGGGTCAATCCGAGCAGTACTTC. Protein sequence: CASSFSGGQSEQYF.

This clonotype was found many times. This rearrangement joins TRBV12-3 or TRBV12-4 to TRBJ2-1, with TRBD2 matching over 9 bases. The CDR3 loop spans 12 amino acids. With V trimmed by 5 bases and J by 10 bases, 3 bases remained unmatched. The CDR3 nucleotides are TGTGCCAGCAGTACTAGCGGGTGGGAGCAGTTCTTC. Translation gives CASSTSGWEQFF.

This clonotype was picked up many times. The J gene is TRBJ1-6, the V gene TRBV3-1; 8 bases are shared with TRBD1. From germline, CDR1 is LGHDT and CDR2 YNNKEL (reference sequence). The CDR3 covers 14 residues. V shed 3 bases and J 10 bases; nucleotides not matched to a gene: 5. The CDR3 sequence is CASSQGTGGSPLHF. In nucleotides, the CDR3 is TGTGCCAGCAGCCAGGGTACAGGGGGATCACCCCTCCACTTT.

The V call is TRBV7-2, the J call TRBJ2-1, with 9 bases lining up with TRBD2. Trimming took 3 bases from V and 9 from J; bases not matched to a gene: 6. Germline V lookup: CDR1 SGHTA, CDR2 FQGNSA. This CDR3 comprises 14 residues. In nucleotides, the CDR3 is TGTGCCAGCAGCTTTTGGGGCGGGGGGGCTGAGCAGTTCTTC. Translated: CASSFWGGGAEQFF. The full variable domain, completed using reference TRBV7-2 and TRBJ2-1, is GAGVSQSPSNKVTEKGKDVELRCDPISGHTALYWYRQSLGQGLEFLIYFQGNSAPDKSGLPSDRFSAERTGGSVSTLTIQRTQQEDSAVYLCASSFWGGGAEQFFGPGTRLTVL.

The V call is TRBV9, the J call TRBJ2-7; 12 nucleotides match TRBD2. V was clipped by 4 bases and J by 2 bases; unmatched bases: 1. This CDR3 comprises 14 residues. Per germline, CDR1 SGDLS and CDR2 YYNGEE. DNA for the CDR3: TGTGCCAGCAGCCTAGCGGGAGGGGCCTACGAGCAGTACTTC. This translates into CASSLAGGAYEQYF.

This clonotype rates as medium-sized. This rearrangement joins TRBV20-1 to TRBJ2-5; D might be TRBD2 (5 bases). V lost 6 bases and J 1 base, leaving 9 bases between the germline ends. This CDR3 has 12 residues. Germline V gene lookup returns CDR1 DFQATT and CDR2 SNEGSKA (reference sequence). In DNA form, the CDR3 reads TGCAGTGCGCGGAGGTCCCAAGAGACCCAGTACTTC. Encoded protein: CSARRSQETQYF.

This chain uses TRBV11-2 with TRBJ1-4; D may match TRBD1 or TRBD2 (5 bases each). The J call may not be correct, given that the DNA end is closer to TRBJ2-2. Germline V lookup: CDR1 SGHAT, CDR2 FQNNGV. The CDR3 is 13 residues long. In nucleotides, the CDR3 is TGTGCCAGCAGCTTGGGGGTCCCCGGGGAGCTGTTTTTT. This encodes CASSLGVPGELFF.

This clonotype was counted at least ten times. The chain recombines TRBV5-1 with TRBJ2-3; no clear D. Germline CDR1 SGHRS, CDR2 YFSETQ. V was clipped by 4 bases and J by 2 bases, with 14 bases between them. This CDR3 has 15 residues. The CDR3 sequence: CASSPSDWDTDTQYF. CDR3 DNA sequence: TGCGCCAGCAGCCCGAGCGACTGGGACACAGATACGCAGTATTTT.

Ten or more counts support this clonotype. This chain links TRBV11-1 with TRBJ2-3; D is possibly TRBD2 (5 bases). The germline gives CDR1 SGHAT, CDR2 FQDESV (reference sequence). V was clipped by 5 bases and J by 6 bases, with 15 bases between them. The CDR3 contains 14 residues. CDR3 in amino acids: CASSPVATTDTQYF. CDR3 nucleotide sequence: TGTGCCAGCAGCCCAGTAGCGACTACCGATACGCAGTATTTT.

This clonotype appeared many times. The gene calls are TRBV5-1 and TRBJ1-5; the D gene is possibly TRBD1 (5 bases). This CDR3 is built from 15 residues. Per germline, CDR1 SGHRS and CDR2 YFSETQ. V was pared by 0 bases and J by 3 bases, with 10 bases between. The CDR3 spells CASSLDGADNQPQHF. The DNA for the CDR3 is TGCGCCAGCAGCTTGGATGGGGCCGACAATCAGCCCCAGCATTTT. Supplemented by reference TRBV5-1 and TRBJ1-5, the full variable domain reads KAGVTQTPRYLIKTRGQQVTLSCSPISGHRSVSWYQQTPGQGLQFLFEYFSETQRNKGNFPGRFSGRQFSNSRSEMNVSTLELGDSALYLCASSLDGADNQPQHFGDGTRLSIL.

This clonotype was detected many times. V is TRBV11-2 and J is TRBJ2-7; tentatively, D is TRBD2 (6 bases). V lost 1 base and J lost 0, with 22 bases in between. Germline V gene sequence: CDR1 SGHAT, CDR2 FQNNGV. This CDR3 region has 19 residues. CDR3 in amino acids: CASSLGRGLASLPSYEQYF. For the CDR3, the DNA is TGTGCCAGCAGCTTAGGTAGGGGTCTAGCGAGTTTACCCTCCTACGAGCAGTACTTC.

This clonotype was detected many times. The chain has TRBV14 and TRBJ2-1; 7 positions agree with TRBD2. The CDR3 length is 16 residues. In germline, CDR1 is SGHDN, CDR2 FVKESK. J lost 2 bases, V lost 2 bases, and 6 bases had no gene match. The CDR3 sequence: CASSQLLAPAYNEQFF. The CDR3, as DNA: TGTGCCAGCAGCCAACTACTAGCGCCCGCCTACAATGAGCAGTTCTTC.

This clonotype was observed at least ten times. The chain employs TRBV11-3 and TRBJ2-3; 8 nucleotides match TRBD1. The junction had 9 bases not matched to a gene; V was cut back by 4 bases and J by 9 bases. Per the germline V gene, CDR1 is SGHNT and CDR2 is YENEEA. The CDR3 covers 14 residues. The CDR3 is CASSSGTGTRTQYF. DNA for the CDR3: TGTGCCAGCAGCTCCGGGACAGGAACCAGAACGCAGTATTTT.

This clonotype was recorded many times. The gene calls are TRBV20-1 and TRBJ2-1; D is perhaps TRBD1 (5 bases). The CDR3 sequence is 12 residues long. CDR1 is DFQATT, CDR2 SNEGSKA, per germline (reference sequence). In DNA form, the CDR3 reads TGCAGCTTTGGGGCCAAAAGCAATGAGCAGTTCTTC. Amino acids: CSFGAKSNEQFF.

This clonotype was seen ten or more times. The V gene is TRBV7-2, the J gene TRBJ1-5; D is uncertain. The CDR3 totals 14 residues. From germline, CDR1 is SGHTA and CDR2 FQGNSA. Trimming pared 3 bases from V and 5 bases from J, leaving 11 bases between. CDR3 in DNA: TGTGCCAGCAGCTTTAAACCCGGGGATCAGCCCCAGCATTTT. Protein: CASSFKPGDQPQHF.

This clonotype was seen repeatedly, ten times or more. This chain uses TRBV11-2 with TRBJ2-7; D is perhaps TRBD1 or TRBD2 (5 bases each). Germline V gene lookup returns CDR1 SGHAT and CDR2 FQNNGV. This CDR3 is built from 14 residues. V was clipped by 0 bases and J by 3 bases, with 9 bases between them. The CDR3 DNA is TGTGCCAGCAGCTTAGAGGGACGGTACTACGAGCAGTACTTC. Translated: CASSLEGRYYEQYF.